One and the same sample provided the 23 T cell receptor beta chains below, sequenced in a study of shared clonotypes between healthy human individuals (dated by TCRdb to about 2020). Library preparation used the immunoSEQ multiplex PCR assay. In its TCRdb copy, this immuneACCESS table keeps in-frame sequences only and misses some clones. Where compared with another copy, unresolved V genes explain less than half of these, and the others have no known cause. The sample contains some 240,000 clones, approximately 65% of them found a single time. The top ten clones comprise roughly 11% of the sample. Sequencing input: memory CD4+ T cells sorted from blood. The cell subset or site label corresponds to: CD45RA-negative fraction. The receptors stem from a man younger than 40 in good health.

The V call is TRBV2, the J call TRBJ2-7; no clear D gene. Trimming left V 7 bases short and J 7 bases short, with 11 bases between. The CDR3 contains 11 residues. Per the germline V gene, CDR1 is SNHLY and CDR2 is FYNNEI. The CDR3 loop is CASIDPLEQYF. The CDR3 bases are TGTGCCAGCATCGACCCGTTGGAGCAGTACTTC.

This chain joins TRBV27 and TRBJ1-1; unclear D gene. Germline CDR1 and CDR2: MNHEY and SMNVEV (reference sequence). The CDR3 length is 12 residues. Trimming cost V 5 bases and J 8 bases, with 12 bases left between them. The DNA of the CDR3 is TGTGCCAGCAGTGCAAGGGCTGCCGAAGCTTTCTTT. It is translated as CASSARAAEAFF.

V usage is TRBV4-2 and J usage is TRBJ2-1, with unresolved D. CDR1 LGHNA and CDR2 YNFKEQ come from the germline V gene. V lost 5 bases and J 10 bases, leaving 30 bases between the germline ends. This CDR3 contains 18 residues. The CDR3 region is CASSLAVTRTLTPGEQFF. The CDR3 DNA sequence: TGTGCCAGCAGCTTGGCCGTTACGAGAACCCTCACCCCTGGAGAGCAGTTCTTC.

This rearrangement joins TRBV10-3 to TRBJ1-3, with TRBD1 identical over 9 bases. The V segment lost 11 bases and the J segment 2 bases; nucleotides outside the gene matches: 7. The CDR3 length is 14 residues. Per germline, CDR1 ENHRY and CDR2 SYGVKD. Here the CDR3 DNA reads TGTGCCGGTAGAACAGGGGGCCCTGGAAACACCATATATTTT. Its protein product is CAGRTGGPGNTIYF.

CDR3 loop: CASSERGDYNEQFF. CDR3 in DNA: TGTGCCAGCAGCGAACGGGGCGATTACAATGAGCAGTTCTTC. The chain links TRBV6-1 to TRBJ2-1; D is possibly TRBD1 or TRBD2 (5 bases each). The CDR3 sequence is 14 residues long. V lost 6 bases and J lost 4, with 13 bases in between. In germline, CDR1 is MNHNS, CDR2 SASEGT.

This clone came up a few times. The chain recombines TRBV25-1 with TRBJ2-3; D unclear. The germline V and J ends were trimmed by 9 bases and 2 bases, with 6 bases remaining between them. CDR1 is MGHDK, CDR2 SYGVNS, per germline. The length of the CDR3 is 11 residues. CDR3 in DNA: TGTGCCAGTTCCGACACAGATACGCAGTATTTT. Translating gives CASSDTDTQYF.

CDR3 sequence: CASSLRRTGGHEQYF. CDR3 in DNA: TGCGCCAGCAGCTTAAGAAGGACAGGGGGTCACGAGCAGTACTTC. This chain joins TRBV5-1 and TRBJ2-7; 10 positions agree with TRBD1. After removal of 2 bases from V and 5 bases from J, the junction contained 7 bases not matched to a gene. Germline CDR1 reads SGHRS; CDR2 reads YFSETQ. The CDR3 loop spans 15 amino acids.

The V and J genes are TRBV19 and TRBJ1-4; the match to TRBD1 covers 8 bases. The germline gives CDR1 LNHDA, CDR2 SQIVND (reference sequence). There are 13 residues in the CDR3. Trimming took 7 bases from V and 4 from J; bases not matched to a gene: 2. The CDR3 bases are TGTGCCAGTACCAGGGGGCTTAATGAAAAACTGTTTTTT. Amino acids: CASTRGLNEKLFF.

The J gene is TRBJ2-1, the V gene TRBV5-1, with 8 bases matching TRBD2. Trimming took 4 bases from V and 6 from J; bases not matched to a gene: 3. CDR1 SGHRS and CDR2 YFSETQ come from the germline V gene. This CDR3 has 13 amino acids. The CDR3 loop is CASSRGGGNEQFF. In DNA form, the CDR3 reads TGCGCCAGCAGCCGGGGGGGCGGCAATGAGCAGTTCTTC.

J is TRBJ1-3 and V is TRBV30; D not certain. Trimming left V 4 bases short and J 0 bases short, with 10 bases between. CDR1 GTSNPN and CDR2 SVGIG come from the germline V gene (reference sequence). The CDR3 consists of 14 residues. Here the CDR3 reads CAWNKGFSGNTIYF. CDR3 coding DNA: TGTGCCTGGAATAAGGGTTTCTCTGGAAACACCATATATTTT.

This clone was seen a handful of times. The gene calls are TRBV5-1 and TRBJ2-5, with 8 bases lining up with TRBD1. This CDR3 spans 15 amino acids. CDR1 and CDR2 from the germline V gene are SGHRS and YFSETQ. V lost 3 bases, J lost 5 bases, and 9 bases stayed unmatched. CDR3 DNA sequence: TGCGCCAGCAGCTCAACAGGGGGTTTGGGGGAGACCCAGTACTTC. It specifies CASSSTGGLGETQYF.

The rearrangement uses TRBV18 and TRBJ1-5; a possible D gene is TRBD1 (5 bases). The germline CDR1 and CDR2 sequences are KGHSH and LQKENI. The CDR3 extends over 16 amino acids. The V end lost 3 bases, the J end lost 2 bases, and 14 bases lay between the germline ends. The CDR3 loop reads CASSPGPVRGNQPQHF. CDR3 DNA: TGTGCCAGCTCACCGGGGCCGGTGAGGGGCAATCAGCCCCAGCATTTT.

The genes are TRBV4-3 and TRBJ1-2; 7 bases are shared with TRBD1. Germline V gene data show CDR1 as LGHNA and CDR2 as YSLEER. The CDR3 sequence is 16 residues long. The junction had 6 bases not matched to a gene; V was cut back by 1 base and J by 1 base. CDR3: CASSQGTGDLNYGYTF. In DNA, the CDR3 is TGCGCCAGCAGCCAAGGCACAGGGGATCTTAACTATGGCTACACCTTC.

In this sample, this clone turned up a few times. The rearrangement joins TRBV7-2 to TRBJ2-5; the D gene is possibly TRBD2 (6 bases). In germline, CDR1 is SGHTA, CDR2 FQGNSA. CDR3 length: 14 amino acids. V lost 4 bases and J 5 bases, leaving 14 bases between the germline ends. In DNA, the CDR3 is TGTGCCAGCAGCTCCCAGACTAGTAGTGAGACCCAGTACTTC. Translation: CASSSQTSSETQYF.

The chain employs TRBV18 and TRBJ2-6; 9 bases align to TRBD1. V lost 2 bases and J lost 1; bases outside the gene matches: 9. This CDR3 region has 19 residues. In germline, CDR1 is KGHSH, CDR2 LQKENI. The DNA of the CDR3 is TGTGCCAGCTCACCAAGGAGAGGACAGGGGACTTCTGGGGCCAACGTCCTGACTTTC. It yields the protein CASSPRRGQGTSGANVLTF.

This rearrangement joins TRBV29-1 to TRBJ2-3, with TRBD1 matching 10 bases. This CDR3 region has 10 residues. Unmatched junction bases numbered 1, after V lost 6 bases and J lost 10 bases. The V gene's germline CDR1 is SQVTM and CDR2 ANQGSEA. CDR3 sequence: CSVGTGAQYF. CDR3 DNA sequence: TGCAGCGTAGGGACAGGGGCGCAGTATTTT.

CDR3 nucleotides: TGCGCCAGCAGCCAAGACTTGGGAACCGGGGCCAACGTCCTGACTTTC. It specifies CASSQDLGTGANVLTF. J is TRBJ2-6 and V is TRBV4-3; no clear D. The CDR3 runs to 16 residues. The V and J ends lost 0 bases and 4 bases respectively, with 10 bases between them. The germline CDR1 and CDR2 sequences are LGHNA and YSLEER.

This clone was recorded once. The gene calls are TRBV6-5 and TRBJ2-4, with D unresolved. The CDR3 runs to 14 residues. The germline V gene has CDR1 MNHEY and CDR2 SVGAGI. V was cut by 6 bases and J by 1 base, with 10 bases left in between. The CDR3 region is CASRGYLAKNIQYF. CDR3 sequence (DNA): TGTGCCAGCAGAGGCTATCTGGCCAAAAACATTCAGTACTTC.

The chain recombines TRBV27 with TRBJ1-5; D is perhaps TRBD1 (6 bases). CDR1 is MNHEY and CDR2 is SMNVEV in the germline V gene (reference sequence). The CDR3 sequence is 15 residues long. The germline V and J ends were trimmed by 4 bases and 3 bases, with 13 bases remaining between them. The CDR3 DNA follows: TGTGCCAGCAGTTCGTTCAAGGGGGTCAATCAGCCCCAGCATTTT. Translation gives CASSSFKGVNQPQHF.

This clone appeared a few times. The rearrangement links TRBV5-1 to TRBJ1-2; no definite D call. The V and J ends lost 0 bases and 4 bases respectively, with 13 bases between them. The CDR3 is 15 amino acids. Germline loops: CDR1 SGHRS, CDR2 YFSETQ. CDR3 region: CASSLESAGVYGYTF. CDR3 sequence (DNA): TGCGCCAGCAGCTTGGAATCAGCGGGCGTCTATGGCTACACCTTC. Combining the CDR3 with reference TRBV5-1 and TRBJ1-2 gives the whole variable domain KAGVTQTPRYLIKTRGQQVTLSCSPISGHRSVSWYQQTPGQGLQFLFEYFSETQRNKGNFPGRFSGRQFSNSRSEMNVSTLELGDSALYLCASSLESAGVYGYTFGSGTRLTVV.

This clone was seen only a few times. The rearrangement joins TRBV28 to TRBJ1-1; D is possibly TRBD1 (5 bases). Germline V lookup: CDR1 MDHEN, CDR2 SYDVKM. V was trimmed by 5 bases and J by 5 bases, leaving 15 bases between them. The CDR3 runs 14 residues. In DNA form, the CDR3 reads TGTGCCAGCAGTGCTCGAGGGGTCTCGACTGAAGCTTTCTTT. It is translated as CASSARGVSTEAFF.

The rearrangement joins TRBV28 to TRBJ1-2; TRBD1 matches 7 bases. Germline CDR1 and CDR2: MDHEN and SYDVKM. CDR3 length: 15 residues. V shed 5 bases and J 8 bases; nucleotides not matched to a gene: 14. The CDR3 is CASSPQADRVGGYTF. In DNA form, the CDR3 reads TGTGCCAGCAGTCCCCAAGCCGACAGGGTAGGAGGCTACACCTTC.

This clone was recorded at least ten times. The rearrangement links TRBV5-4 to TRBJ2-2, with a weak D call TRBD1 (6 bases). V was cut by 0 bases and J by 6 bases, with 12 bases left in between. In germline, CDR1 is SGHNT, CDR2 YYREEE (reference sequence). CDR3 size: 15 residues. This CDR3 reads CASSLGPGDAGELFF. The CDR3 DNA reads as TGTGCCAGCAGCTTGGGGCCAGGGGATGCCGGGGAGCTGTTTTTT.